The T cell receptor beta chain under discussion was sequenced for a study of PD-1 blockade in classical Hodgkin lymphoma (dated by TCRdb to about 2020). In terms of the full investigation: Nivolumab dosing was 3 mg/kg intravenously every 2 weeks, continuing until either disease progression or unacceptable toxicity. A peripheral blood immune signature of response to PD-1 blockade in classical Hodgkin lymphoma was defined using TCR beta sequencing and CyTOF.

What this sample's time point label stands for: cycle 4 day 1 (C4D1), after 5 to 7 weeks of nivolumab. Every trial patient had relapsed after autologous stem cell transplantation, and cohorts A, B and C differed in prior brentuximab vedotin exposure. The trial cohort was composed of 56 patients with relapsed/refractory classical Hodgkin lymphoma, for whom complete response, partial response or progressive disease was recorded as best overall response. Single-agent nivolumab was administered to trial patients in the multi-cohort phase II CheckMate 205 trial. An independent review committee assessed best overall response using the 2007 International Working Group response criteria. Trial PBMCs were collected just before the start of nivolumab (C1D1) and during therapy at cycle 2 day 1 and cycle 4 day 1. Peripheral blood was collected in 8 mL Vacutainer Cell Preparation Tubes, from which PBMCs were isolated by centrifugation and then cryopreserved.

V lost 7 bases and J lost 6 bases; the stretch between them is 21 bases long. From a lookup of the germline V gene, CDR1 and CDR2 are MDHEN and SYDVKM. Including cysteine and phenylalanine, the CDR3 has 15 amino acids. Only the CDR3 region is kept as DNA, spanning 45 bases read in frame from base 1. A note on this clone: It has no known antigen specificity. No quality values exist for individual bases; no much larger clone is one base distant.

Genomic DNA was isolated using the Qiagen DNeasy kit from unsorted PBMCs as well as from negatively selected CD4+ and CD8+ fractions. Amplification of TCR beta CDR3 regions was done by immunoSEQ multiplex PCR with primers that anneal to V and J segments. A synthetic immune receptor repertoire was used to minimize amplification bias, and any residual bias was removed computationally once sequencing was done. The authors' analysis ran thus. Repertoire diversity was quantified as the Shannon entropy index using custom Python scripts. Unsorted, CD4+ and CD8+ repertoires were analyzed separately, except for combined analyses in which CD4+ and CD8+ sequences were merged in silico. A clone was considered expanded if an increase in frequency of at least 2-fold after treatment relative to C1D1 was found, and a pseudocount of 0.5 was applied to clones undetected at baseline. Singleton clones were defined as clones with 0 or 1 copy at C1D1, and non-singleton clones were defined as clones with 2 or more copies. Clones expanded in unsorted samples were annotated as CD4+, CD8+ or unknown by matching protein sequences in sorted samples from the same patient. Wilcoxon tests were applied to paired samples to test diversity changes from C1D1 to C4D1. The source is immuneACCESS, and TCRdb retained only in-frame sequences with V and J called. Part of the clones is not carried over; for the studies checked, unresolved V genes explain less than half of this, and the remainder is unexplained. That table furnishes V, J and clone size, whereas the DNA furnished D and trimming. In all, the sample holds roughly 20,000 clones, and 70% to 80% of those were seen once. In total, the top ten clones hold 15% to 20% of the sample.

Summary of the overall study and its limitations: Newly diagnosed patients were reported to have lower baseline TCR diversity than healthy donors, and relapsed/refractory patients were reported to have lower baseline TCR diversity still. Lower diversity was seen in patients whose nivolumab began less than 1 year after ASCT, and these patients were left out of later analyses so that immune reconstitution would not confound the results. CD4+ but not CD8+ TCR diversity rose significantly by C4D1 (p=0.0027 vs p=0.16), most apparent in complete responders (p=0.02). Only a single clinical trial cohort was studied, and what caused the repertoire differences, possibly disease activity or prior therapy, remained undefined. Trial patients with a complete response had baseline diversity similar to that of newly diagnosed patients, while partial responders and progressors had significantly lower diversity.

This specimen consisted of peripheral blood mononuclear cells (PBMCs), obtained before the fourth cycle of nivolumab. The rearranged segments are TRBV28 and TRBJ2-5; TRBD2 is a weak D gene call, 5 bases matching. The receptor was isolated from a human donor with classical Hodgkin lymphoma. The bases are TGTGCCAGCACCTCGCCAGGACGGGATGGTAAGACCCAGTACTTC. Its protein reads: CASTSPGRDGKTQYF.